This entry lists 7 T cell receptor beta chains sequenced from one sample in a study of blood T cell repertoires in COVID-19. The repertoire was sequenced with immunoSEQ multiplex PCR; TCRdb's copy has only in-frame clones and lacks some. The table lists 350,000 or so clones, almost 90% of them singletons. Sequenced input: peripheral blood. Receptors originate from a man aged 18 to 30 with active or convalescent COVID-19.

This chain uses TRBV4-3 with TRBJ2-7; 9 bases fit TRBD1. The germline gives CDR1 LGHNA, CDR2 YSLEER. The CDR3 has 14 residues. V trimming: 3 bases; J trimming: 5 bases; junction bases outside the gene matches: 5. CDR3 bases: TGCGCCAGCAGCCATGTGGACAGGGGCCACGAGCAGTACTTC. Amino acid sequence: CASSHVDRGHEQYF.

The chain uses TRBV24-1 and TRBJ1-1, with 9 bases aligning to TRBD1. V trimming: 5 bases; J trimming: 5 bases; junction bases outside the gene matches: 14. The CDR3 extends over 17 amino acids. The germline V gene has CDR1 KGHDR and CDR2 SFDVKD. The DNA for the CDR3 is TGTGCCACCAGTGCCGAAAATGTTTGGACAGGGGAGACTGAAGCTTTCTTT. Translated, it gives CATSAENVWTGETEAFF.

This rearrangement joins TRBV7-6 to TRBJ2-1; 9 bases are shared with TRBD1. The CDR3 has 21 residues. With V trimmed by 5 bases and J by 6 bases, 26 bases remained unmatched. Germline V gives CDR1 SGHVS, CDR2 FNYEAQ. The CDR3 sequence: CASSHPPLPDRGASVGNEQFF. The CDR3 DNA reads TGTGCCAGCAGCCACCCACCATTACCGGACAGGGGTGCTTCGGTCGGCAATGAGCAGTTCTTC.

The chain recombines TRBV6-1 with TRBJ1-5, with D uncertain. CDR3 length: 16 residues. Germline assignment: CDR1 MNHNS and CDR2 SASEGT. V shed 1 base and J shed 2 bases, with 12 bases lying between them. In DNA form, the CDR3 reads TGTGCCAGCAGTGAAGGGCTCGGGGTGGGCAATCAGCCCCAGCATTTT. Translation gives CASSEGLGVGNQPQHF.

This chain uses TRBV7-8 with TRBJ2-2, with TRBD2 as a possible D gene (5 bases). Looked up from germline, CDR1 is SGHVS and CDR2 is FQNEAQ. The CDR3 sequence is 14 residues long. The V gene lost 7 bases and the J gene lost 7 bases, with 16 bases spanning the gap. The CDR3 region is CASTPRTAGGELFF. CDR3 bases: TGTGCCAGCACCCCAAGGACTGCAGGCGGGGAGCTGTTTTTT.

The chain combines TRBV5-1 with TRBJ1-6, with D unresolved. CDR1 SGHRS and CDR2 YFSETQ come from the germline V gene. The length of the CDR3 is 14 residues. Trimming took 3 bases from V and 7 from J, leaving 11 bases between them. This CDR3 is CASSSLGSNSPLHF. CDR3 coding DNA: TGCGCCAGCAGCTCATTGGGCTCCAATTCACCCCTCCACTTT. Variable domain in full (rest from reference TRBV5-1 and TRBJ1-6): KAGVTQTPRYLIKTRGQQVTLSCSPISGHRSVSWYQQTPGQGLQFLFEYFSETQRNKGNFPGRFSGRQFSNSRSEMNVSTLELGDSALYLCASSSLGSNSPLHFGNGTRLTVT.

The V and J genes are TRBV27 and TRBJ1-1; a possible D gene is TRBD1 (6 bases). CDR3 length equals 15 residues. Trimming shortened V by 6 bases and J by 4 bases, and 18 bases separated the two germline ends. Germline CDR1 reads MNHEY; CDR2 reads SMNVEV (reference sequence). CDR3 DNA: TGTGCCAGCAGCTTGACATTCACAGGGTTCACTGAAGCTTTCTTT. Protein sequence: CASSLTFTGFTEAFF.